The 25 T cell receptor beta chains given below trace back to one sample, sequenced in a study of response to subunit inactivated influenza vaccine. Using its own MiXCR run on the RT-PCR reads, TCRdb lists one record per CDR3 protein. Of roughly 700,000 distinct CDR3 sequences listed, roughly 13% are singletons. Sequencing was performed on PBMCs from blood, taken approximately 15 days before vaccination. These receptors originate from a man in his fifties or sixties who received an inactivated influenza vaccine.

This clonotype was counted ten times or more. This rearrangement joins TRBV4-3 to TRBJ2-2; the D gene is possibly TRBD1 (6 bases). The CDR3 is made up of 17 amino acids. Germline loops: CDR1 LGHNA, CDR2 YSLEER. Trimming pared 0 bases from V and 2 bases from J, leaving 13 bases between. The CDR3 DNA follows: TGCGCCAGCAGCCAAGAAGCTGGACAGAGTAACACCGGGGAGCTGTTTTTT. This encodes CASSQEAGQSNTGELFF.

The chain joins TRBV28 to TRBJ2-7; 9 bases match TRBD1. CDR1 is MDHEN, CDR2 SYDVKM, per germline. Trimming cost V 6 bases and J 2 bases; bases outside gene matches: 5. CDR3 size: 14 residues. In DNA form, the CDR3 reads TGTGCCAGCAGAGACAGGGGGACTACCTACGAGCAGTACTTC. Translated: CASRDRGTTYEQYF. The full variable domain, completed using reference TRBV28 and TRBJ2-7, is DVKVTQSSRYLVKRTGEKVFLECVQDMDHENMFWYRQDPGLGLRLIYFSYDVKMKEKGDIPEGYSVSREKKERFSLILESASTNQTSMYLCASRDRGTTYEQYFGPGTRLTVT.

This clonotype has a handful of counts. The chain recombines TRBV7-2 with TRBJ2-2; 9 bases align to TRBD2. CDR3 length: 17 amino acids. Trimming removed 5 bases from V and 4 bases from J; junction bases left unmatched: 11. CDR1 is SGHTA, CDR2 FQGNSA, per germline. CDR3 nucleotide sequence: TGTGCCAGCAGCCCCAGGGAAGCGGGAGGTCGCACCGGGGAGCTGTTTTTT. It is translated as CASSPREAGGRTGELFF.

The V and J genes are TRBV5-1 and TRBJ2-2; 7 bases agree with TRBD1. This CDR3 region has 16 residues. V dropped 3 bases and J dropped 0; count of bases not matched to a gene: 5. Looked up from germline, CDR1 is SGHRS and CDR2 is YFSETQ. CDR3 sequence reads: CASSWGQSTNTGELFF. DNA for the CDR3: TGCGCCAGCAGCTGGGGACAGAGCACGAACACCGGGGAGCTGTTTTTT.

Many counts were recorded for this clonotype. The chain links TRBV6-4 to TRBJ2-1, with a weak D call TRBD2 (6 bases). The CDR3 totals 14 residues. V lost 5 bases to trimming and J lost 5 bases, with 13 bases between them. Germline assignment: CDR1 MRHNA and CDR2 SNTAGT. The CDR3 DNA sequence: TGTGCCAGCAGTCCAGGAGGGGCTAACAATGAGCAGTTCTTC. It specifies CASSPGGANNEQFF.

The gene calls are TRBV6-5 and TRBJ2-5; TRBD2 matches at 12 bases. The CDR3 has 17 amino acids. V trimming: 1 base; J trimming: 5 bases; junction bases outside the gene matches: 8. Germline V gene lookup returns CDR1 MNHEY and CDR2 SVGAGI. CDR3 DNA sequence: TGTGCCAGCAGTTACTTGTCGACTAGCGGGAGAATTGAGACCCAGTACTTC. Its protein product is CASSYLSTSGRIETQYF.

The J gene is TRBJ2-7, the V gene TRBV20-1; 7 bases fit TRBD2. The CDR3 is 14 amino acids. Germline CDR1 reads DFQATT; CDR2 reads SNEGSKA (reference sequence). The V and J ends lost 5 bases and 6 bases, in that order; junction bases with no gene match: 13. The CDR3 DNA sequence: TGCAGTGCTCGCCGTACCGGGAGGTCAGGCGAGCAGTACTTC. This codes for CSARRTGRSGEQYF.

The chain couples TRBV9 to TRBJ2-1, with 9 positions matching TRBD2. This CDR3 region has 19 residues. CDR1 is SGDLS and CDR2 is YYNGEE in the germline V gene. J was trimmed by 8 bases and V by 5 bases; bases with no gene match: 23. CDR3 protein: CASSSKGLGASGELHEQFF. The CDR3 DNA follows: TGTGCCAGCAGTTCTAAAGGATTGGGGGCTAGCGGGGAGCTCCATGAGCAGTTCTTC.

As regards this clonotype: Being one base from a much bigger clone, this may be a read error. This chain uses TRBV7-2 with TRBJ2-3, with D hard to call. CDR3 length: 14 amino acids. From germline, CDR1 is SGHTA and CDR2 FQGNSA. DNA of the CDR3: TGTGCCAGCAGCTTGAGAAAGTTCACAGATATGCAGTATTTT. Amino acids: CASSLRKFTDMQYF.

The chain carries TRBV28 and TRBJ2-2; TRBD1 matches at 7 bases. CDR1 is MDHEN, CDR2 SYDVKM, per germline. V lost 6 bases to trimming and J lost 5 bases; unmatched junction nucleotides: 12. CDR3 length equals 16 residues. This chain's CDR3 is CASRVTTGEETGELFF. The CDR3 nucleotides read TGTGCCAGCAGGGTCACCACAGGGGAAGAGACCGGGGAGCTGTTTTTT.

The chain recombines TRBV5-1 with TRBJ2-5, with TRBD2 identical over 7 bases. CDR3 length: 13 residues. Germline values: CDR1 SGHRS, CDR2 YFSETQ. J was trimmed by 9 bases and V by 2 bases; bases with no gene match: 7. The CDR3 sequence: CASSFGAGESQYF. CDR3 bases: TGCGCCAGCAGCTTCGGGGCGGGGGAGTCCCAGTACTTC.

The CDR3 protein is CASSKGGTLSYEQYF. The CDR3 region has the DNA TGTGCCAGCAGTAAGGGGGGGACTCTCTCCTACGAGCAGTACTTC. The chain links TRBV28 to TRBJ2-7; weak D call: TRBD2 (7 bases). Trimming left V 5 bases short and J 0 bases short, with 14 bases between. Per germline, CDR1 MDHEN and CDR2 SYDVKM. The CDR3 totals 15 residues.

The CDR3 nucleotides read TGTGCCTGGAGGGGACACTTGAACACTGAAGCTTTCTTT. It yields the protein CAWRGHLNTEAFF. This chain joins TRBV30 and TRBJ1-1, with a tentative D call TRBD1 (6 bases). The germline V gene has CDR1 GTSNPN and CDR2 SVGIG (reference sequence). This CDR3 is 13 amino acids long. With 3 bases removed from V and 0 bases from J, the gap between germline ends came to 8 bases.

This chain uses TRBV5-4 with TRBJ2-6; D is ambiguous. Trimming removed 1 base from V and 2 bases from J, with 10 bases in between. CDR1 is SGHNT and CDR2 is YYREEE in the germline V gene (reference sequence). This CDR3 has 16 residues. This CDR3 reads CASSLRQLAGANVLTF. CDR3 nucleotides: TGTGCCAGCAGCTTGAGGCAGTTGGCTGGGGCCAACGTCCTGACTTTC. Complete variable domain (other parts from reference TRBV5-4 and TRBJ2-6): ETGVTQSPTHLIKTRGQQVTLRCSSQSGHNTVSWYQQALGQGPQFIFQYYREEENGRGNFPPRFSGLQFPNYSSELNVNALELDDSALYLCASSLRQLAGANVLTFGAGSRLTVL.

The chain employs TRBV12-3 or TRBV12-4 and TRBJ1-2, with D possibly TRBD1 on 5 matching bases. This CDR3 contains 13 residues. V lost 4 bases and J lost 6, with 12 bases in between. The CDR3 sequence: CASSSPGRDGYTF. DNA of the CDR3: TGTGCCAGCAGTTCACCAGGGAGGGATGGCTACACCTTC.

This clonotype was found a few times. The chain uses TRBV4-1 and TRBJ2-4, with 9 bases fitting TRBD2. The CDR3 has 17 residues. The germline V gene encodes CDR1 MGHRA and CDR2 YSYEKL. V dropped 5 bases and J dropped 0; count of bases not matched to a gene: 8. DNA of the CDR3: TGCGCCAGCAGCTTTGAGACTAGCGGTGTAGCCAAAAACATTCAGTACTTC. Protein sequence: CASSFETSGVAKNIQYF.

The chain is built from TRBV5-1 and TRBJ2-2; 8 nucleotides align to TRBD2. V shed 3 bases and J 1 base; nucleotides not matched to a gene: 5. CDR1 and CDR2 (germline): SGHRS, YFSETQ. CDR3 length: 16 residues. The CDR3 DNA reads TGCGCCAGCAGCTCACGGACTAGCCAGAACACCGGGGAGCTGTTTTTT. Its protein product is CASSSRTSQNTGELFF. The full variable domain, rest sourced from reference TRBV5-1 and TRBJ2-2, is KAGVTQTPRYLIKTRGQQVTLSCSPISGHRSVSWYQQTPGQGLQFLFEYFSETQRNKGNFPGRFSGRQFSNSRSEMNVSTLELGDSALYLCASSSRTSQNTGELFFGEGSRLTVL.

The CDR3 spells CASSAWGGQETQYF. DNA of the CDR3: TGTGCCAGCAGTGCCTGGGGCGGTCAAGAGACCCAGTACTTC. The chain combines TRBV6-1 with TRBJ2-5; TRBD1 might be the D (5 bases). Germline V gene lookup returns CDR1 MNHNS and CDR2 SASEGT. The CDR3 loop spans 14 amino acids. Trimming removed 4 bases at V and 2 bases at J, with 11 bases between.

The genes are TRBV4-2 and TRBJ2-7; D remains unclear. The V end was cut by 4 bases, the J end by 3 bases, with 16 bases between. In germline, CDR1 is LGHNA, CDR2 YNFKEQ. The CDR3 contains 15 residues. The CDR3 spells CASSPESRTIYEQYF. The DNA for the CDR3 is TGTGCCAGCAGCCCAGAGTCTAGGACGATCTACGAGCAGTACTTC.

The chain combines TRBV5-5 with TRBJ1-2, with TRBD1 as a possible D gene (5 bases). Trimming took 4 bases from V and 4 from J, leaving 14 bases between them. This CDR3 comprises 14 residues. CDR1 and CDR2 (germline): SGHKS, YYEKEE (reference sequence). The CDR3 DNA sequence: TGTGCCAGCAGCGGGGGTCCTGCTCGCTATGGCTACACCTTC. It specifies CASSGGPARYGYTF.

This clonotype was recorded a few times. The chain has TRBV10-3 and TRBJ1-1, with TRBD1 identical over 8 bases. Germline values: CDR1 ENHRY, CDR2 SYGVKD. The CDR3 has 15 amino acids. V lost 6 bases and J lost 2; bases outside the gene matches: 8. CDR3 in amino acids: CAIRGGQASNTEAFF. Here the CDR3 DNA reads TGTGCCATCAGGGGGGGACAGGCATCCAACACTGAAGCTTTCTTT.

This clonotype was detected a few times. The CDR3 loop is CASSRTGPLHF. The CDR3 DNA reads as TGTGCCAGCAGCCGGACAGGTCCCCTCCACTTT. The chain has TRBV12-3 or TRBV12-4 and TRBJ1-6, with TRBD1 matching 7 bases. The CDR3 consists of 11 residues. V dropped 6 bases and J dropped 13; count of bases not matched to a gene: 3.

This clonotype was seen ten or more times. CDR3 sequence reads: CASSLEGNSPLHF. As DNA, the CDR3 is TGTGCCAGCAGCTTAGAGGGGAATTCACCCCTCCACTTT. This chain joins TRBV7-2 and TRBJ1-6; maybe TRBD1 (5 bases). Trimming left V 1 base short and J 7 bases short, with 5 bases between. CDR1 SGHTA and CDR2 FQGNSA come from the germline V gene. This CDR3 has 13 residues.

This clonotype came up many times. The rearrangement joins TRBV29-1 to TRBJ2-7; possibly TRBD1 for D (7 bases). The CDR3 spans 12 residues. Trimming pared 7 bases from V and 7 bases from J, leaving 17 bases between. Germline loops: CDR1 SQVTM, CDR2 ANQGSEA. The CDR3 DNA sequence: TGCAGCGGTCAGGGGGTCGGGGGTGAGCAGTACTTC. Translated: CSGQGVGGEQYF.

The chain employs TRBV4-2 and TRBJ2-3, with 8 bases fitting TRBD2. CDR3 length: 15 amino acids. The junction had 3 bases not matched to a gene; V was cut back by 1 base and J by 3 bases. Germline loops: CDR1 LGHNA, CDR2 YNFKEQ. In DNA form, the CDR3 reads TGTGCCAGCAGCCAAGTCGGCGGGAGGACAGATACGCAGTATTTT. Its protein product is CASSQVGGRTDTQYF.